Reported below is one TCR beta chain. This record belongs to a study of CD8 T cells in Susac syndrome. At the level of the study: Among the Susac syndrome patients sequenced, about 6 had active disease and fewer than 10 were in remission.

Random-hexamer reverse transcription was applied to about 0.5 to 1 ug RNA. TCRdb ran MiXCR on the immunoSEQ multiplex PCR reads and lists one entry per CDR3 protein. The table records 100,000 to 150,000 distinct CDR3 sequences, roughly 95% of them present only once. This clonotype was sampled from a human donor with Susac syndrome. The specimen was CD4+ T cells from PBMCs.

CDR3 DNA sequence: TGCAGCGTTGGAGGCGGGGGACCCTACGAGCAGTACTTC. Translated: CSVGGGGPYEQYF. The chain carries TRBV29-1 and TRBJ2-7, with 7 bases that match TRBD2. The CDR3 extends over 13 amino acids. Germline CDR1 and CDR2: SQVTM and ANQGSEA. Trimming at V came to 4 bases and at J to 2 bases, leaving 5 bases not matched to a gene.